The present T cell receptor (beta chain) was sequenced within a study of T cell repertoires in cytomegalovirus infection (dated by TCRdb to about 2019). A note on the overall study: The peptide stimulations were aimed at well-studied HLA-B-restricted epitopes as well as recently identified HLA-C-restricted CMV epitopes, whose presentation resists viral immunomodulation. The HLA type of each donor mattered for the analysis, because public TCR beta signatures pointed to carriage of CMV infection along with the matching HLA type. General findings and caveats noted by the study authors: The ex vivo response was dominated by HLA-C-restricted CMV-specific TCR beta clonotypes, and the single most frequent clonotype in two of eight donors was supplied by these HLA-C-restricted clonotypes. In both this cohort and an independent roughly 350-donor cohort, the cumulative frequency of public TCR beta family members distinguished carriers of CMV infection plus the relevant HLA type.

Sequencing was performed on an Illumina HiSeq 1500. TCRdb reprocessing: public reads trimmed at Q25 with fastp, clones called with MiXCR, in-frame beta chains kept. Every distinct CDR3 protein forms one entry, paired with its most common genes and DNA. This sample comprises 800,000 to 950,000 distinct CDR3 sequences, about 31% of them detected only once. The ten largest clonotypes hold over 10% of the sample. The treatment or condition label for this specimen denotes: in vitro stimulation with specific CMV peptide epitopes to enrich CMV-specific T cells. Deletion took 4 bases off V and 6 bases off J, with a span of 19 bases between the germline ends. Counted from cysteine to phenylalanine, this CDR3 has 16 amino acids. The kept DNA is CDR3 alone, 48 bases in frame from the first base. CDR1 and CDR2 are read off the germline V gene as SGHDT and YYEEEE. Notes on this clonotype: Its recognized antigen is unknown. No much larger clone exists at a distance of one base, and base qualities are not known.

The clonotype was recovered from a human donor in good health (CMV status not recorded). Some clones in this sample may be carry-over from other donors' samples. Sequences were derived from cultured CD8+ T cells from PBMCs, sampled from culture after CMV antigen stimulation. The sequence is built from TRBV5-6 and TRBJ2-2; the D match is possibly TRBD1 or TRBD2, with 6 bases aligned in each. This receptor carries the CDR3 CASSPQGGRLAGELFF. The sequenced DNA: TGTGCCAGCAGCCCCCAAGGGGGGCGTCTGGCCGGGGAGCTGTTTTTT. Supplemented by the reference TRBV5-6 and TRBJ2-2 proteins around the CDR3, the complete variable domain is DAGVTQSPTHLIKTRGQQVTLRCSPKSGHDTVSWYQQALGQGPQFIFQYYEEEERQRGNFPDRFSGHQFPNYSSELNVNALLLGDSALYLCASSPQGGRLAGELFFGEGSRLTVL.